Presented here are 6 T cell receptor beta chains from one specimen sequenced in a study of blood T cell repertoires in COVID-19. Profiling relied on immunoSEQ multiplex PCR, and the TCRdb table lists in-frame clones only, not all of them. The table lists about 140,000 clones, around 90% of them singletons. The specimen was peripheral blood. These receptors were collected from a man between 60 and 75 years old with active or convalescent COVID-19.

The genes are TRBV5-1 and TRBJ2-7; no reliable D call. Trimming removed 3 bases from V and 0 bases from J, with 16 bases in between. Germline assignment: CDR1 SGHRS and CDR2 YFSETQ. The CDR3 length is 16 residues. The CDR3 region has the DNA TGCGCCAGCAGCTCCGTACCGTCCGGAGCCTCCTACGAGCAGTACTTC. It yields the protein CASSSVPSGASYEQYF.

This chain connects TRBV19 to TRBJ2-1; tentatively, D is TRBD1 (5 bases). Germline CDR1 is LNHDA and CDR2 is SQIVND (reference sequence). Trimming removed 5 bases from V and 8 bases from J, with 13 bases in between. The CDR3 is 13 amino acids. CDR3 nucleotide sequence: TGTGCCAGTAGTCTCAGGGTAGCAGATGAGCAGTTCTTC. Protein product: CASSLRVADEQFF.

The rearrangement joins TRBV27 to TRBJ1-2; D not certain. This CDR3 region has 13 residues. The V end lost 6 bases, the J end lost 2 bases, and 10 bases lay between the germline ends. The V gene's germline CDR1 is MNHEY and CDR2 SMNVEV (reference sequence). The CDR3 protein is CASSGQENYGYTF. The CDR3 region has the DNA TGTGCCAGCAGCGGCCAGGAAAACTATGGCTACACCTTC.

The J gene is TRBJ2-1, the V gene TRBV7-2, with D perhaps TRBD1 (6 bases). This CDR3 has 14 amino acids. The V end was cut by 1 base, the J end by 2 bases, with 6 bases between. The germline V gene has CDR1 SGHTA and CDR2 FQGNSA. The CDR3 reads CASSLGQAYNEQFF. In DNA, the CDR3 is TGTGCCAGCAGCTTAGGACAGGCCTACAATGAGCAGTTCTTC.

The rearrangement links TRBV19 to TRBJ1-5; D gene ambiguous. CDR1 and CDR2 (germline): LNHDA, SQIVND (reference sequence). The CDR3 is 15 amino acids. The V end lost 2 bases, the J end lost 0 bases, and 8 bases lay between the germline ends. DNA of the CDR3: TGTGCCAGTAGTATAATATCCTATAGCAATCAGCCCCAGCATTTT. Amino acids: CASSIISYSNQPQHF. The variable domain in full, with the rest retrieved from reference TRBV19 and TRBJ1-5, is DGGITQSPKYLFRKEGQNVTLSCEQNLNHDAMYWYRQDPGQGLRLIYYSQIVNDFQKGDIAEGYSVSREKKESFPLTVTSAQKNPTAFYLCASSIISYSNQPQHFGDGTRLSIL.

The rearrangement uses TRBV7-2 and TRBJ1-5; no clear D. CDR3 length: 12 amino acids. V lost 5 bases and J lost 6, with 8 bases in between. Germline values: CDR1 SGHTA, CDR2 FQGNSA. CDR3 residues: CASSPGVQPQHF. The CDR3 DNA reads as TGTGCCAGCAGCCCCGGGGTTCAGCCCCAGCATTTT.